What follows are 30 T cell receptor beta chains derived from one specimen sequenced in a study of shared clonotypes between healthy human individuals. The data were produced by immunoSEQ multiplex PCR, yet TCRdb's version contains in-frame clones alone and is incomplete. Of 1.4 million or so clones in the sample, less than 99% were seen once. Sequenced material: naive CD4+ T cells sorted from blood. Documented subset: CD45RA+ positively selected. These receptors were taken from a young man in good health.

This clone was detected a few times. The chain is built from TRBV18 and TRBJ1-1; TRBD1 matches at 10 bases. After removal of 6 bases from V and 3 bases from J, the junction contained 4 bases not matched to a gene. The CDR3 is 14 residues long. The germline V gene has CDR1 KGHSH and CDR2 LQKENI. CDR3 region: CASSPDRGYTEAFF. CDR3 nucleotides: TGTGCCAGCTCTCCGGACAGGGGGTACACTGAAGCTTTCTTT.

CDR3 amino acids: CSPLVIAGGLTDTQYF. CDR3 bases: TGCAGCCCATTGGTAATAGCGGGAGGGCTCACAGATACGCAGTATTTT. The chain combines TRBV29-1 with TRBJ2-3, with TRBD2 identical over 11 bases. The V gene's germline CDR1 is SQVTM and CDR2 ANQGSEA. The V segment lost 8 bases and the J segment 2 bases; nucleotides outside the gene matches: 12. CDR3 size: 16 residues.

The chain employs TRBV7-2 and TRBJ2-6; D is perhaps TRBD2 (5 bases). CDR3 length: 16 amino acids. Germline CDR1 is SGHTA and CDR2 is FQGNSA. V lost 2 bases and J lost 0, with 8 bases in between. CDR3 residues: CASSLYGSSGANVLTF. In nucleotides, the CDR3 is TGTGCCAGCAGCTTATATGGGAGCTCTGGGGCCAACGTCCTGACTTTC.

V gene TRBV9 combines with J gene TRBJ1-3, with a weak D call TRBD1 (5 bases). The V end was cut by 0 bases, the J end by 4 bases, with 11 bases between. The CDR3 runs 15 residues. CDR1 SGDLS and CDR2 YYNGEE come from the germline V gene. The CDR3 protein is CASSVGQGKGNTIYF. CDR3 coding DNA: TGTGCCAGCAGCGTAGGTCAGGGTAAGGGAAACACCATATATTTT.

The chain combines TRBV5-4 with TRBJ2-1; possibly TRBD1 for D (6 bases). The CDR3 loop spans 15 amino acids. Germline V gene sequence: CDR1 SGHNT, CDR2 YYREEE (reference sequence). V was shortened by 2 bases and J by 4 bases, with 13 bases between the two germline ends. CDR3 in amino acids: CASSLARQEYNEQFF. The CDR3 region has the DNA TGTGCCAGCAGCTTAGCTCGACAGGAGTACAATGAGCAGTTCTTC.

The chain couples TRBV11-3 to TRBJ2-2; 7 positions agree with TRBD2. The CDR3 totals 16 residues. Germline V gene sequence: CDR1 SGHNT, CDR2 YENEEA. The ends lost 8 bases at V and 1 base at J; junction bases unmatched: 10. Here the CDR3 reads CASGPPSGENTGELFF. The CDR3 nucleotides are TGTGCCAGCGGTCCTCCCAGCGGGGAGAACACCGGGGAGCTGTTTTTT. Drawing the rest from reference TRBV11-3 and TRBJ2-2, the complete variable domain is EAGVVQSPRYKIIEKKQPVAFWCNPISGHNTLYWYLQNLGQGPELLIRYENEEAVDDSQLPKDRFSAERLKGVDSTLKIQPAELGDSAVYLCASGPPSGENTGELFFGEGSRLTVL.

The chain uses TRBV18 and TRBJ2-1, with 9 positions matching TRBD2. Germline trimming cut 3 bases from V and 2 bases from J; bases unmatched to any gene: 8. The CDR3 runs to 17 residues. In germline, CDR1 is KGHSH, CDR2 LQKENI. CDR3 in DNA: TGTGCCAGCTCACCGAGGGCTAGCGGGGTTACCTACAATGAGCAGTTCTTC. Translation: CASSPRASGVTYNEQFF.

V and J are TRBV19 and TRBJ2-3; 8 bases fit TRBD1. CDR1 and CDR2 from the germline V gene are LNHDA and SQIVND (reference sequence). The CDR3 is made up of 16 amino acids. With V trimmed by 4 bases and J by 0 bases, 6 bases remained unmatched. CDR3 region: CASSSQGAPSTDTQYF. CDR3 coding DNA: TGTGCCAGTAGTAGCCAGGGGGCGCCTAGCACAGATACGCAGTATTTT.

V gene TRBV14 combines with J gene TRBJ2-7, with a possible D match to TRBD1 (6 bases). CDR3 length: 14 residues. Trimming removed 8 bases at V and 1 base at J, with 15 bases between. The V gene's germline CDR1 is SGHDN and CDR2 FVKESK. The DNA of the CDR3 is TGTGCCAGCTCTCCTCCTCAGGGGTCCTACGAGCAGTACTTC. Protein sequence: CASSPPQGSYEQYF.

This clone was seen a single time. The chain recombines TRBV11-2 with TRBJ2-5; the D is unclear. Trimming removed 7 bases from V and 2 bases from J, with 20 bases in between. CDR3 length equals 16 residues. Germline V CDR1 and CDR2: SGHAT, FQNNGV. CDR3 in DNA: TGTGCCAGCATAGCTTCGGGCTCCTCAACACAAGAGACCCAGTACTTC. Protein sequence: CASIASGSSTQETQYF.

The chain links TRBV5-1 to TRBJ2-1; 8 nucleotides agree with TRBD1. The V and J ends lost 4 bases and 5 bases, in that order; junction bases with no gene match: 8. Germline CDR1 and CDR2: SGHRS and YFSETQ. This CDR3 comprises 15 residues. The DNA for the CDR3 is TGCGCCAGCAGCGGGACAGGATCATTCCACAATGAGCAGTTCTTC. Residues: CASSGTGSFHNEQFF. Complete variable domain (other parts from reference TRBV5-1 and TRBJ2-1): KAGVTQTPRYLIKTRGQQVTLSCSPISGHRSVSWYQQTPGQGLQFLFEYFSETQRNKGNFPGRFSGRQFSNSRSEMNVSTLELGDSALYLCASSGTGSFHNEQFFGPGTRLTVL.

V usage is TRBV18 and J usage is TRBJ2-1; TRBD2 aligns across 11 bases. CDR1 and CDR2 (germline): KGHSH, LQKENI. The CDR3 contains 16 residues. The J segment lost 1 base and the V segment lost 2 bases, leaving 1 base of the junction unmatched. CDR3 coding DNA: TGTGCCAGCTCACCAACTAGCGGGAGATCCTACAATGAGCAGTTCTTC. Translated, it gives CASSPTSGRSYNEQFF.

The J gene is TRBJ2-2, the V gene TRBV4-2, with 7 bases matching TRBD1. CDR1 is LGHNA, CDR2 YNFKEQ, per germline. V dropped 3 bases and J dropped 4; count of bases not matched to a gene: 8. The CDR3 is 16 residues long. In nucleotides, the CDR3 is TGTGCCAGCAGCCACAGACAGGGATCGAGCACCGGGGAGCTGTTTTTT. This gives the protein CASSHRQGSSTGELFF.

The V gene is TRBV5-1, the J gene TRBJ2-2; D gene ambiguous. CDR1 SGHRS and CDR2 YFSETQ come from the germline V gene. Trimming pared 1 base from V and 0 bases from J, leaving 7 bases between. The CDR3 contains 15 residues. CDR3: CASSLQVTNTGELFF. The CDR3, as DNA: TGCGCCAGCAGCTTGCAGGTCACGAACACCGGGGAGCTGTTTTTT.

The gene calls are TRBV11-2 and TRBJ2-1, with 8 bases fitting TRBD1. With V trimmed by 5 bases and J by 8 bases, 5 bases remained unmatched. The CDR3 sequence is 13 residues long. CDR1 and CDR2 from the germline V gene are SGHAT and FQNNGV. The chain's CDR3 is CASSPDRVDEQFF. The CDR3, as DNA: TGTGCCAGCAGCCCGGACAGGGTTGATGAGCAGTTCTTC. The variable domain in full, with the rest retrieved from reference TRBV11-2 and TRBJ2-1, is EAGVAQSPRYKIIEKRQSVAFWCNPISGHATLYWYQQILGQGPKLLIQFQNNGVVDDSQLPKDRFSAERLKGVDSTLKIQPAKLEDSAVYLCASSPDRVDEQFFGPGTRLTVL.

The genes are TRBV15 and TRBJ1-2, with D hard to call. Trimming removed 3 bases from V and 0 bases from J, with 11 bases in between. This CDR3 has 15 amino acids. Germline CDR1 reads LNHNV; CDR2 reads YYDKDF (reference sequence). The CDR3 DNA is TGTGCCACCAGCAGGGGTAACCCGTCTAACTATGGCTACACCTTC. Translation: CATSRGNPSNYGYTF.

The rearrangement joins TRBV15 to TRBJ1-1; the D gene is possibly TRBD1 (6 bases). V was shortened by 3 bases and J by 2 bases, with 13 bases between the two germline ends. Germline-derived CDR1 and CDR2 are LNHNV and YYDKDF (reference sequence). The CDR3 is 15 residues long. CDR3 sequence: CATSRTRTDNTEAFF. CDR3 DNA sequence: TGTGCCACCAGCAGGACAAGGACAGATAACACTGAAGCTTTCTTT.

Comments on this clone: This CDR3 is also generated by other DNA sequences in the sample. The rearrangement links TRBV9 to TRBJ2-5, with D uncertain. Trimming stripped 2 bases from V and 1 base from J, with 3 bases between. CDR1 and CDR2 from the germline V gene are SGDLS and YYNGEE. This CDR3 has 12 residues. CDR3 region: CASSVGQETQYF. CDR3 bases: TGTGCCAGCAGCGTGGGCCAAGAGACCCAGTACTTC.

The chain combines TRBV5-5 with TRBJ2-2, with D uncertain. Germline CDR1 reads SGHKS; CDR2 reads YYEKEE (reference sequence). CDR3 length: 15 residues. V was pared by 3 bases and J by 0 bases, with 9 bases between. In DNA, the CDR3 is TGTGCCAGCAGCTCTAGTAGGGCGAACACCGGGGAGCTGTTTTTT. It encodes CASSSSRANTGELFF.

A word on this clone: Distinct nucleotide sequences in the sample also encode this CDR3. The J gene is TRBJ1-5, the V gene TRBV2, with a possible D match to TRBD1 (5 bases). The germline CDR1 and CDR2 sequences are SNHLY and FYNNEI. Trimming cost V 3 bases and J 8 bases, with 5 bases left between them. CDR3 length equals 11 residues. CDR3 amino acids: CASSEGEPQHF. The DNA for the CDR3 is TGTGCCAGCAGTGAGGGGGAGCCCCAGCATTTT.

The V and J genes are TRBV5-1 and TRBJ2-6; the D is unclear. This CDR3 region has 15 residues. The germline V and J ends were trimmed by 0 bases and 0 bases, with 4 bases remaining between them. In germline, CDR1 is SGHRS, CDR2 YFSETQ. CDR3: CASSLDFSGANVLTF. Written as DNA, the CDR3 is TGCGCCAGCAGCTTGGACTTCTCTGGGGCCAACGTCCTGACTTTC.

V is TRBV28 and J is TRBJ1-5; unclear D gene. The CDR3 sequence is 13 residues long. Per the germline V gene, CDR1 is MDHEN and CDR2 is SYDVKM. V gave up 5 bases and J gave up 4 bases, with 9 bases separating them. The CDR3 here is CASSVGRNQPQHF. The CDR3 DNA follows: TGTGCCAGCAGTGTTGGTAGGAATCAGCCCCAGCATTTT.

The chain recombines TRBV25-1 with TRBJ1-5; tentative D call: TRBD1 (5 bases). This CDR3 comprises 18 residues. Trimming took 4 bases from V and 2 from J, leaving 21 bases between them. Germline CDR1 reads MGHDK; CDR2 reads SYGVNS. CDR3 sequence (DNA): TGTGCCAGCAGTGTGGGGCGGAGGGGCGGTTTGGGCAATCAGCCCCAGCATTTT. Encoded protein: CASSVGRRGGLGNQPQHF.

This clone was observed a single time. The same CDR3 arises from other DNA sequences in this sample as well. The gene calls are TRBV2 and TRBJ2-6; D gene unclear. The germline gives CDR1 SNHLY, CDR2 FYNNEI. Trimming removed 3 bases at V and 4 bases at J, with 7 bases between. CDR3 size: 14 residues. In DNA form, the CDR3 reads TGTGCCAGCAGTGACCGGTCCGGGGCCAACGTCCTGACTTTC. Encoded protein: CASSDRSGANVLTF.

The chain carries TRBV5-1 and TRBJ2-3, with D hard to call. CDR1 is SGHRS, CDR2 YFSETQ, per germline. There are 17 residues in the CDR3. V lost 0 bases, J lost 3 bases, and 17 bases lay in between. CDR3 region: CASSLGVGRINTDTQYF. CDR3 in DNA: TGCGCCAGCAGCTTGGGAGTGGGTCGTATCAATACAGATACGCAGTATTTT.

This chain connects TRBV19 to TRBJ1-1; D is ambiguous. The V end lost 2 bases, the J end lost 1 base, and 8 bases lay between the germline ends. Germline CDR1 LNHDA, CDR2 SQIVND (reference sequence). The CDR3 has 14 residues. CDR3 bases: TGTGCCAGTAGTATACCCCGCAGGAACACTGAAGCTTTCTTT. Translating gives CASSIPRRNTEAFF.

The V and J genes are TRBV28 and TRBJ1-5; possible D gene TRBD1, 6 bases. The V end lost 8 bases, the J end lost 7 bases, and 12 bases lay between the germline ends. Germline V gene sequence: CDR1 MDHEN, CDR2 SYDVKM. This CDR3 spans 12 amino acids. CDR3 sequence: CASGSGQQPQHF. CDR3 in DNA: TGTGCCAGCGGTAGTGGACAGCAGCCCCAGCATTTT.

This chain uses TRBV14 with TRBJ2-5; TRBD2 matches 11 bases. The junction had 10 bases not matched to a gene; V was cut back by 0 bases and J by 4 bases. Germline V CDR1 and CDR2: SGHDN, FVKESK. CDR3 size: 18 residues. CDR3: CASSQDSVLAGGAETQYF. CDR3 DNA sequence: TGTGCCAGCAGCCAAGATAGCGTTCTAGCGGGAGGCGCAGAGACCCAGTACTTC.

This chain joins TRBV9 and TRBJ2-6, with 13 nucleotides matching TRBD2. Germline CDR1 SGDLS, CDR2 YYNGEE. This CDR3 region has 17 residues. The V and J ends lost 3 bases and 1 base, in that order; junction bases with no gene match: 1. Here the CDR3 DNA reads TGTGCCAGCAGCGCACTAGCGGGAGGGTCTGGGGCCAACGTCCTGACTTTC. It codes for CASSALAGGSGANVLTF.

Of note for this clone: Other DNA variants within this sample encode the same CDR3. This chain joins TRBV6-6 and TRBJ2-5, with D hard to call. V was cut by 0 bases and J by 3 bases, with 2 bases left in between. The CDR3 sequence is 12 residues long. Germline V gene data show CDR1 as MNHNY and CDR2 as SVGAGI (reference sequence). CDR3 region: CASSYSEETQYF. For the CDR3, the DNA is TGTGCCAGCAGTTACTCGGAAGAGACCCAGTACTTC.